The subject of this entry is one T cell receptor (beta chain). Antigen: not known. The sample is drawn from a study of T cells in localized non-small cell lung cancer. Study-level points and caveats: Heterogeneity cannot be ruled out, as sequencing used one tumor region only. Adjacent lung held a median 57 of the top 100 tumor clones. Elevated circulating T cell density in blood was associated with longer overall survival. Of the tissues analyzed, uninvolved adjacent lung showed maximal T cell clonality, greater than tumor.

This CDR3 region has 13 residues. The germline V gene encodes CDR1 MNHNS and CDR2 SASEGT. V dropped 3 bases and J dropped 6 bases, with 9 bases sitting between them. TCRdb's copy holds only in-frame clones and misses some; the assay was immunoSEQ multiplex PCR. The sample consists of 20,000 to 25,000 clones, approximately 88% of them appearing once. Sequencing was performed on peripheral blood mononuclear cells, taken before any cancer treatment. The source of this sequence is a woman aged 40-69 years with stage III lung adenocarcinoma. This chain uses TRBV6-1 with TRBJ2-1, with D perhaps TRBD1 (6 bases). DNA for the CDR3: TGTGCCAGCAGTGAGCAGGGGCGCAATGAGCAGTTCTTC. This sequence encodes CASSEQGRNEQFF.